This TCR beta chain came from a study of response to subunit inactivated influenza vaccine. CDR3 length: 21 residues. Trimming took 1 base from V and 2 from J; bases not matched to a gene: 11. In germline, CDR1 is SGHRS, CDR2 YFSETQ. TCRdb redid the calling of the RT-PCR reads with MiXCR, one entry per CDR3 protein. The sample carries about 570,000 distinct CDR3 sequences, approximately 10% recorded once. The same data also contributed to another study, on T cells expressing NK-cell markers. As reported in that work: Libraries used 5'RACE template switching adding universal primer site and UMIs.

This TCR was recovered from a man in his forties or fifties who received an inactivated influenza vaccine. The J gene is TRBJ2-6, the V gene TRBV5-1, with TRBD2 identical over 14 bases. Sequences were derived from PBMCs from blood, sampled on the day of vaccination. The DNA for the CDR3 is TGCGCCAGCAGCTTGAGGATATCAGGACTAGCGGGAGGCACTGGGGCCAACGTCCTGACTTTC. Its translation: CASSLRISGLAGGTGANVLTF.